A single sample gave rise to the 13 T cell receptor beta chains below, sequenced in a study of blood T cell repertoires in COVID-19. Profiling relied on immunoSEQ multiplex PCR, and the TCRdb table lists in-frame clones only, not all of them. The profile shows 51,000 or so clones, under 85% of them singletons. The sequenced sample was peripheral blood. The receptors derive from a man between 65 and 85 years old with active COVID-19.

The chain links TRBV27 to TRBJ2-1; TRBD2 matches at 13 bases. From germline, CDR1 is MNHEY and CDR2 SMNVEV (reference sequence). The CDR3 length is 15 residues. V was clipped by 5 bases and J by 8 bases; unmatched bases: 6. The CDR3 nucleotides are TGTGCCAGCAGTCCCGGGACTAGCGGGGTCGATGAGCAGTTCTTC. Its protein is CASSPGTSGVDEQFF.

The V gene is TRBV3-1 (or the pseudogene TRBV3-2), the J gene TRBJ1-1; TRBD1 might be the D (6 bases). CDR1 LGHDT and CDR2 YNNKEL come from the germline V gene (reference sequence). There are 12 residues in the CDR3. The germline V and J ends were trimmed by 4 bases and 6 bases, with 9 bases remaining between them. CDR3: CASSPRGSEAFF. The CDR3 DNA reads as TGTGCCAGCAGCCCAAGGGGGTCTGAAGCTTTCTTT.

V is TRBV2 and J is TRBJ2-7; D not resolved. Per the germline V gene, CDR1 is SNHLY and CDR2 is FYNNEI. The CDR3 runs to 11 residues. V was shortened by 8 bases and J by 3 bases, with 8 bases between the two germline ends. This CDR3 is CASLLSYEQYF. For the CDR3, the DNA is TGTGCCAGCTTACTTAGCTACGAGCAGTACTTC.

Here the CDR3 reads CASSLALGEAFF. CDR3 coding DNA: TGTGCCAGCAGCTTAGCTCTGGGAGAGGCTTTCTTT. The chain joins TRBV11-2 to TRBJ1-1; no definite D call. Trimming took off 1 base at V and 11 bases at J, with 11 bases between the two ends. Per germline, CDR1 SGHAT and CDR2 FQNNGV. The CDR3 runs to 12 residues.

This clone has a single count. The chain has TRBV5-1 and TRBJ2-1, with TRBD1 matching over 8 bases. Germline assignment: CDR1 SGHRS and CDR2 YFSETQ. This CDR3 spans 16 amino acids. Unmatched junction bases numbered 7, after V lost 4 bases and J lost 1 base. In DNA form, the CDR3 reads TGCGCCAGCAGCCCTCTAGGACAGGGATCCTACAATGAGCAGTTCTTC. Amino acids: CASSPLGQGSYNEQFF.

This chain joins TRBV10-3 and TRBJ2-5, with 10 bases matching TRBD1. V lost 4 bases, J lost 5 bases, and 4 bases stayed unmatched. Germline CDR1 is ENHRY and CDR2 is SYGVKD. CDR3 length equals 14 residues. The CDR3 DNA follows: TGTGCCATCAGTGCCGGGACAGGGGTTGAGACCCAGTACTTC. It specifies CAISAGTGVETQYF.

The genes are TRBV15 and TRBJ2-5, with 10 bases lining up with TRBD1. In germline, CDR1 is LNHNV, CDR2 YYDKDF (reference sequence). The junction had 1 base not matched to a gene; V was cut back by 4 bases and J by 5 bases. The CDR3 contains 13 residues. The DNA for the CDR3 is TGTGCCACCAGCAAGGGACAGGGGGAGACCCAGTACTTC. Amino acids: CATSKGQGETQYF.

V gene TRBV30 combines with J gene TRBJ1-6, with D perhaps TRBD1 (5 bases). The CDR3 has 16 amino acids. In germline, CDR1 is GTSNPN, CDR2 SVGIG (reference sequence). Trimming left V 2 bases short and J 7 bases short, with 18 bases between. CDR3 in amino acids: CAWSFPGGTGNSPLHF. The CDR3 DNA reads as TGTGCCTGGAGTTTCCCGGGGGGAACTGGGAATTCACCCCTCCACTTT.

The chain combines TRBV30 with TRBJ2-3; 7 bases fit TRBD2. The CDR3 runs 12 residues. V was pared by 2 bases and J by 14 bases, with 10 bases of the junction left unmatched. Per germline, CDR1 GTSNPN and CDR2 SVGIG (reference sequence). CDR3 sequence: CAWSPGLVGSYF. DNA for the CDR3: TGTGCCTGGAGTCCCGGACTAGTAGGTTCGTATTTT.

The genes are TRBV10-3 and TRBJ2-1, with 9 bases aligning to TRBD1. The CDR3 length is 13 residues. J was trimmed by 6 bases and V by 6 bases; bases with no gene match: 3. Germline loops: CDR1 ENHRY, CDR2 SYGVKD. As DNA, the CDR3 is TGTGCCATCAGGACAGGGGGTGTCAATGAGCAGTTCTTC. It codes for CAIRTGGVNEQFF.

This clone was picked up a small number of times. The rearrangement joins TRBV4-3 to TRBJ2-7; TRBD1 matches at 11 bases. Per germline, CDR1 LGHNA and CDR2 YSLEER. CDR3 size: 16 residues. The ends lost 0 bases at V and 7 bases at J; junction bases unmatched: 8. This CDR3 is CASSQERTGGLGEQYF. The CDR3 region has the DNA TGCGCCAGCAGCCAAGAACGGACAGGGGGCTTGGGGGAGCAGTACTTC.

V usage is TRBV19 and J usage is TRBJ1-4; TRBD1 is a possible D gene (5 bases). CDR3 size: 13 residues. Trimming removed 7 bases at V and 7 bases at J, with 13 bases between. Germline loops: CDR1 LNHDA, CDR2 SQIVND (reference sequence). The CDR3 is CASTDSYIEKLFF. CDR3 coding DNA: TGTGCCAGTACCGACAGTTACATTGAAAAACTGTTTTTT.

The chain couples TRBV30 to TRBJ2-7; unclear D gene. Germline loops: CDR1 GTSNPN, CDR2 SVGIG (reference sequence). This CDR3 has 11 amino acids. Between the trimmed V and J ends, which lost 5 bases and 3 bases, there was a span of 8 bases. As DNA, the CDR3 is TGTGCCTGGTCCTACGACTACGAGCAGTACTTC. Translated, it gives CAWSYDYEQYF.